The following is a T cell receptor (beta chain) sequence with its context. The length of the CDR3 is 15 residues. Germline V gene lookup returns CDR1 MNHEY and CDR2 SMNVEV (reference sequence). V lost 5 bases and J 5 bases, leaving 18 bases between the germline ends. Here immunoSEQ multiplex PCR was the method, and the copy in TCRdb shows in-frame clones only, minus some. This sample has more than 100,000 clones, with 84% found just once. These data originate in a study of blood T cell repertoires in COVID-19. This TCR was recovered from a woman aged 25 to 39 who had recovered from COVID-19. The source material was PBMCs or T cells enriched from blood (not recorded which). V usage is TRBV27 and J usage is TRBJ1-1; a weak D match, TRBD1 (6 bases). The CDR3 sequence: CASSTHNREGTEAFF. CDR3 DNA sequence: TGTGCCAGCAGTACCCACAACAGGGAGGGGACTGAAGCTTTCTTT.